The entry below describes one T cell receptor beta chain. This entry is derived from a study of shared clonotypes between healthy human individuals. Per germline, CDR1 SGHTA and CDR2 FQGTGA. The CDR3 has 18 residues. Trimming took 5 bases from V and 3 from J; bases not matched to a gene: 13. Genomic DNA (from each subset) was split evenly across several immunoSEQ plates. The assay was immunoSEQ multiplex PCR, and TCRdb's table has in-frame clones only and misses some. This repertoire shows approximately 2,300,000 clones, about nine tenths found once; its top ten account for about 0.36%. The TCR originated in a man between 18 and 29 years old in good health. Some clones in this sample may be carry-over from other donors' samples. This chain joins TRBV7-3 and TRBJ1-2; 12 nucleotides line up with TRBD1. Sequencing input: naive CD4+ T cells from PBMCs. Subset given: CD45RA+ positively selected. CDR3 sequence reads: CASSPDPGQGASYYGYTF. The DNA of the CDR3 is TGTGCCAGCAGCCCGGACCCGGGACAGGGGGCGTCATACTATGGCTACACCTTC.